One and the same sample provided the 16 T cell receptor beta chains below, sequenced in a study of OX40 agonist ivuxolimab in advanced cancers. Profiling relied on immunoSEQ multiplex PCR, and the TCRdb table lists in-frame clones only, not all of them. Of 45,000 to 60,000 clones in the sample, 90% to 95% were seen once. The specimen comprised CD4+ or CD8+ T cells sorted from blood, sampled in a trial of the OX40 agonist ivuxolimab. All receptors derive from an adult with an advanced solid tumor such as melanoma, head and neck, liver or kidney cancer.

The genes are TRBV28 and TRBJ1-5; 10 positions agree with TRBD1. The CDR3 runs 15 residues. The germline gives CDR1 MDHEN, CDR2 SYDVKM. V dropped 7 bases and J dropped 5; count of bases not matched to a gene: 8. The CDR3: CASTQRGQGYQPQHF. As DNA, the CDR3 is TGTGCCAGCACCCAAAGGGGACAGGGGTATCAGCCCCAGCATTTT.

The V call is TRBV5-8, the J call TRBJ2-3; D uncertain. Trimming left V 4 bases short and J 3 bases short, with 6 bases between. From germline, CDR1 is SGHTS and CDR2 YDEGEE. CDR3 length: 12 amino acids. This chain's CDR3 is CASSLRTDTQYF. In nucleotides, the CDR3 is TGTGCCAGCAGCCTCAGAACAGATACGCAGTATTTT.

This clone occurred a few times. V is TRBV9 and J is TRBJ2-7; a weak D match, TRBD1 (6 bases). This CDR3 contains 15 residues. The germline V and J ends were trimmed by 0 bases and 1 base, with 11 bases remaining between them. The V gene's germline CDR1 is SGDLS and CDR2 YYNGEE. The CDR3 DNA follows: TGTGCCAGCAGCGTAGAAGGACAGACATCCTACGAGCAGTACTTC. This translates into CASSVEGQTSYEQYF. The full variable domain, its missing parts supplied by reference TRBV9 and TRBJ2-7, is DSGVTQTPKHLITATGQRVTLRCSPRSGDLSVYWYQQSLDQGLQFLIQYYNGEERAKGNILERFSAQQFPDLHSELNLSSLELGDSALYFCASSVEGQTSYEQYFGPGTRLTVT.

The chain recombines TRBV7-8 with TRBJ2-3; 8 positions match TRBD2. Trimming took 7 bases from V and 5 from J; bases not matched to a gene: 11. Germline CDR1 SGHVS, CDR2 FQNEAQ. The CDR3 has 15 amino acids. CDR3 bases: TGTGCCAGCACCGGGGGGGCAGCCGTAGGAGATACGCAGTATTTT. Its translation is CASTGGAAVGDTQYF.

The chain combines TRBV25-1 with TRBJ1-1, with a possible D match to TRBD1 (6 bases). CDR1 is MGHDK and CDR2 is SYGVNS in the germline V gene. V shed 4 bases and J shed 8 bases, with 14 bases lying between them. CDR3 size: 13 residues. CDR3 residues: CASSVPRGPEAFF. The CDR3 DNA reads as TGTGCCAGCAGTGTTCCCCGGGGGCCCGAAGCTTTCTTT.

The V call is TRBV7-9, the J call TRBJ2-6, with D possibly TRBD1 on 5 matching bases. The germline gives CDR1 SEHNR, CDR2 FQNEAQ (reference sequence). The CDR3 totals 17 residues. Trimming removed 2 bases at V and 0 bases at J, with 11 bases between. The CDR3 here is CASSLSQVSSGANVLTF. In DNA form, the CDR3 reads TGTGCCAGCAGCTTATCACAGGTTAGCTCTGGGGCCAACGTCCTGACTTTC.

The chain's CDR3 is CASISGGREGYNEQFF. As DNA, the CDR3 is TGTGCCAGCATCTCAGGAGGGCGGGAGGGTTACAATGAGCAGTTCTTC. V and J are TRBV11-2 and TRBJ2-1; 9 nucleotides match TRBD2. The CDR3 runs to 16 residues. V dropped 7 bases and J dropped 4; count of bases not matched to a gene: 11. The V gene's germline CDR1 is SGHAT and CDR2 FQNNGV.

The gene calls are TRBV28 and TRBJ2-5; TRBD1 matches 8 bases. This CDR3 is 15 amino acids long. V dropped 6 bases and J dropped 5; count of bases not matched to a gene: 11. CDR1 and CDR2 (germline): MDHEN, SYDVKM. The CDR3, as DNA: TGTGCCAGCAGGCCTACAGGGGGATGGGGGGAGACCCAGTACTTC. It is translated as CASRPTGGWGETQYF.

The chain employs TRBV25-1 and TRBJ2-5, with a possible D match to TRBD2 (5 bases). CDR1 is MGHDK and CDR2 is SYGVNS in the germline V gene. V was shortened by 2 bases and J by 5 bases, with 12 bases between the two germline ends. The CDR3 length is 14 residues. CDR3 sequence (DNA): TGTGCCAGCAGTGAACTCACTAGTTTGGAGACCCAGTACTTC. Its translation is CASSELTSLETQYF.

The CDR3 nucleotides read TGTGCCCTCTCCCCCCCGGGAGGGCCAGATACGCAGTATTTT. Protein: CALSPPGGPDTQYF. The V and J genes are TRBV11-2 and TRBJ2-3, with 8 bases aligning to TRBD2. The CDR3 extends over 14 amino acids. CDR1 and CDR2 (germline): SGHAT, FQNNGV. The V segment lost 11 bases and the J segment 4 bases; nucleotides outside the gene matches: 11.

The chain recombines TRBV11-2 with TRBJ1-2; D gene ambiguous. CDR3 length equals 14 residues. Germline V gives CDR1 SGHAT, CDR2 FQNNGV. The V end was cut by 2 bases, the J end by 4 bases, with 11 bases between. CDR3 loop: CASSLNGPTYGYTF. CDR3 DNA sequence: TGTGCCAGCAGCTTAAACGGGCCCACCTATGGCTACACCTTC. The variable domain in full, completed from reference TRBV11-2 and TRBJ1-2, reads EAGVAQSPRYKIIEKRQSVAFWCNPISGHATLYWYQQILGQGPKLLIQFQNNGVVDDSQLPKDRFSAERLKGVDSTLKIQPAKLEDSAVYLCASSLNGPTYGYTFGSGTRLTVV.

J is TRBJ1-6 and V is TRBV6-1; D might be TRBD1 (6 bases). V was shortened by 1 base and J by 4 bases, with 8 bases between the two germline ends. CDR3 length: 15 residues. Per germline, CDR1 MNHNS and CDR2 SASEGT. In DNA form, the CDR3 reads TGTGCCAGCAGTGAAGTGGACAGTTATAATTCACCCCTCCACTTT. This encodes CASSEVDSYNSPLHF.

The chain recombines TRBV27 with TRBJ2-5, with 11 nucleotides matching TRBD2. CDR1 is MNHEY, CDR2 SMNVEV, per germline (reference sequence). V lost 5 bases, J lost 1 base, and 12 bases stayed unmatched. There are 18 residues in the CDR3. The DNA of the CDR3 is TGTGCCAGCAGTACCTCCCAAGTCCTAGCGGGAGGCCAAGAGACCCAGTACTTC. This encodes CASSTSQVLAGGQETQYF.

This clone was seen only a few times. The V gene is TRBV10-3, the J gene TRBJ2-3; D call uncertain. Trimming cost V 4 bases and J 4 bases, with 15 bases left between them. Germline lookup yields CDR1 ENHRY and CDR2 SYGVKD. The CDR3 loop spans 15 amino acids. CDR3 loop: CAISGPDSASDTQYF. DNA for the CDR3: TGTGCCATCAGTGGTCCAGACTCCGCCTCAGATACGCAGTATTTT.

This clone appeared a single time. This sequence joins TRBV4-1 and TRBJ2-1; D might be TRBD2 (5 bases). Germline CDR1 MGHRA, CDR2 YSYEKL. The CDR3 runs to 17 residues. With 4 bases removed from V and 8 bases from J, the gap between germline ends came to 24 bases. Written as DNA, the CDR3 is TGCGCCAGCAGCCTATCGGGGAGTGGGAGAGAGAGGTATGAGCAGTTCTTC. Protein sequence: CASSLSGSGRERYEQFF.

The chain links TRBV29-1 to TRBJ1-1; a weak D match, TRBD1 (5 bases). This CDR3 spans 16 amino acids. The germline V gene encodes CDR1 SQVTM and CDR2 ANQGSEA. The V gene lost 1 base and the J gene lost 1 base, with 16 bases spanning the gap. CDR3 residues: CSVEGEVVGQNTEAFF. In DNA form, the CDR3 reads TGCAGCGTTGAAGGCGAGGTTGTAGGACAGAACACTGAAGCTTTCTTT.